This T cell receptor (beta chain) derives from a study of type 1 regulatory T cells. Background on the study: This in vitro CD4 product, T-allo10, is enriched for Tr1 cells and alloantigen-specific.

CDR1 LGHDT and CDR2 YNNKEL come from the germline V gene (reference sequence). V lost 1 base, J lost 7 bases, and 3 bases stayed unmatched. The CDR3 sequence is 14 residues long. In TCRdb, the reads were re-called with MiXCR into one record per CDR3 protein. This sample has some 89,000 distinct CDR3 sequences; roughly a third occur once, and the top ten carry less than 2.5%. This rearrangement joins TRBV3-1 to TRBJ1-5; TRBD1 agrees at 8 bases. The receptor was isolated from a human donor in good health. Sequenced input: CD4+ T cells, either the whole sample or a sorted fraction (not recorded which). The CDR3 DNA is TGTGCCAGCAGCCAAGCCCAGGGGGCCCAGCCCCAGCATTTT. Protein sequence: CASSQAQGAQPQHF. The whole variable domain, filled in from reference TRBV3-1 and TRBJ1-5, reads DTAVSQTPKYLVTQMGNDKSIKCEQNLGHDTMYWYKQDSKKFLKIMFSYNNKELIINETVPNRFSPKSPDKAHLNLHINSLELGDSAVYFCASSQAQGAQPQHFGDGTRLSIL.